A single T cell receptor beta chain is shown here with its context. Antigen unknown. Method: immunoSEQ multiplex PCR; TCRdb's copy keeps in-frame clones and lacks some. The table shows around 80,000 clones, with approximately 85% occurring only once. The data were obtained in a study of T cell responses to AZD1222 COVID-19 vaccine. Study results and caveats: Donors in the cohort were predominantly white British and more often female, and clonal diversity was possibly underestimated.

The CDR3 is made up of 18 amino acids. Deletions cut 0 bases from V and 3 bases from J, with 20 bases between. Germline CDR1 reads SEHNR; CDR2 reads FQNEAQ (reference sequence). The TCR was taken from an adult who received the AZD1222 COVID-19 vaccine. The material was peripheral blood, obtained 28 days after the second AZD1222 dose. J is TRBJ1-1 and V is TRBV7-9; maybe TRBD1 (5 bases). CDR3 sequence (DNA): TGTGCCAGCAGCTTAGCCTGGGGGTTTGGGCTAAAAGACACTGAAGCTTTCTTT. It specifies CASSLAWGFGLKDTEAFF.